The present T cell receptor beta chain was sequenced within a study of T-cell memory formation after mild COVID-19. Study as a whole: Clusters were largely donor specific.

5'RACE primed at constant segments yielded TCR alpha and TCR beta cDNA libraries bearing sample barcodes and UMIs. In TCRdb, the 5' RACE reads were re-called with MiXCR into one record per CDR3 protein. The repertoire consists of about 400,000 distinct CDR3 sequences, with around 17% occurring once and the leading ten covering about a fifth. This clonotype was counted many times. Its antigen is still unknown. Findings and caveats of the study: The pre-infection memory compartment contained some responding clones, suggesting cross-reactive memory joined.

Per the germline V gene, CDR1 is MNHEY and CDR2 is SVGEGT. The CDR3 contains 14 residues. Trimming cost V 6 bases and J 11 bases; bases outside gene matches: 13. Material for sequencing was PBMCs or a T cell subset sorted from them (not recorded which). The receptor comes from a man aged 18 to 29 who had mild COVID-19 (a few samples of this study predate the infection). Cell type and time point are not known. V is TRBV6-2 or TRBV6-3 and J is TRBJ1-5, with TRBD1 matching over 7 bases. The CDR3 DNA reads TGTGCCAGCAGCACCGGACAGGCCTCGGATGCCCAGCATTTT. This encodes CASSTGQASDAQHF.